This TCR beta chain was documented in a study of technical replicates of blood from a few donors. Method: immunoSEQ multiplex PCR; TCRdb's copy keeps in-frame clones and lacks some. The repertoire includes about 84,000 clones, 95% to 98% of them detected once, and approximately 0.15% sits in the top ten. J gave up 7 bases and V 6 bases, and 7 bases lay outside the gene matches. Germline V gene data show CDR1 as WSHSY and CDR2 as SAAADI. The CDR3 totals 13 residues. The sample was T cells isolated from PBMCs. The chain couples TRBV10-2 to TRBJ2-7; 9 nucleotides align to TRBD2. The clonotype comes from a human donor in good health. CDR3 nucleotide sequence: TGCGCCAGCAGCATAGCGGGAGCAGGGGAGCAGTACTTC. This gives the protein CASSIAGAGEQYF.